This T cell receptor beta chain was obtained from a study of cytomegalovirus exposure and HLA in healthy donors. Study-wide results and limits: Follow-up analysis later connected one missense variant in DCLRE1C with trimming of TCR beta V- and J-genes. Cytomegalovirus association was assigned to approximately 160 TCR beta chains.

The PCR was carried out with 60 Vbeta primers and 13 Jbeta primers. Libraries were prepared by immunoSEQ multiplex PCR; TCRdb keeps only in-frame clonotypes and omits some of them. This listing includes about 210,000 clones. About this clone: Its antigen is unknown.

Germline V gene lookup returns CDR1 SGHTA and CDR2 FQGNSA. The CDR3 has 17 amino acids. The ends were cut back, 2 bases at V and 4 bases at J, with 17 bases in the middle. This receptor was obtained from a woman under 40 in good health and CMV-seropositive. Sequenced material: PBMCs. V usage is TRBV7-2 and J usage is TRBJ2-2; D perhaps matches TRBD1 (6 bases). CDR3 nucleotide sequence: TGTGCCAGCAGCTTATTTAAGAGCCAGGGGTTCACCGGGGAGCTGTTTTTT. Its translation: CASSLFKSQGFTGELFF.